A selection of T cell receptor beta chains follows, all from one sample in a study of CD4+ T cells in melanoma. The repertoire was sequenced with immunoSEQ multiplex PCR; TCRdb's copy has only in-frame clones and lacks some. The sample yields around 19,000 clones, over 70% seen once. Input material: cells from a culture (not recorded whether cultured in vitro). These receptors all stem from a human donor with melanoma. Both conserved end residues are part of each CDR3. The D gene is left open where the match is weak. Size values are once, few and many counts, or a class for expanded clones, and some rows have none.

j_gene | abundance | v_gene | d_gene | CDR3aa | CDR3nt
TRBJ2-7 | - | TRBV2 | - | CASTGAYEQYF | TGTGCCAGCACGGGGGCCTACGAGCAGTACTTC
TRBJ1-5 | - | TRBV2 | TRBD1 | CASRGGTGYFSNQPQHF | TGTGCCAGCAGGGGCGGGACAGGGTATTTTAGCAATCAGCCCCAGCATTTT
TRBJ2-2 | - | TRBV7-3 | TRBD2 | CASSPRLAGTGELFF | TGTGCCAGCAGCCCCAGACTAGCGGGCACCGGGGAGCTGTTTTTT
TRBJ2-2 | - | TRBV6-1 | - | CASSEARGRDTGELFF | TGTGCCAGCAGTGAAGCGCGGGGCAGGGACACCGGGGAGCTGTTTTTT
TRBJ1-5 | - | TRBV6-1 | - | CASSEGTRSNQPQHF | TGTGCCAGCAGTGAAGGGACAAGGAGCAATCAGCCCCAGCATTTT
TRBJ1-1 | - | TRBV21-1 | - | CASSKVEGGLAEAFF | TGTGCCAGCAGCAAAGTGGAGGGGGGGCTGGCTGAAGCTTTCTTT
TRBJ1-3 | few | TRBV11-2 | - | CASSPGQTSGNTIYF | TGTGCCAGCAGCCCGGGACAAACCTCTGGAAACACCATATATTTT
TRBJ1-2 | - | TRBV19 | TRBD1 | CASRSSGTANYGYTF | TGTGCCAGTAGGAGTTCCGGGACAGCGAACTATGGCTACACCTTC
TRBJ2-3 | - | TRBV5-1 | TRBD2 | CASSLSLAGSTDTQYF | TGCGCCAGCAGCTTGTCCCTAGCGGGGAGCACAGATACGCAGTATTTT
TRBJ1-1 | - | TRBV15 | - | CATSIGRRNTEAFF | TGTGCCACCAGCATCGGGCGCCGGAACACTGAAGCTTTCTTT
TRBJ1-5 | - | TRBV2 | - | CASSEGLHQPQHF | TGTGCCAGCAGTGAAGGACTTCATCAGCCCCAGCATTTT
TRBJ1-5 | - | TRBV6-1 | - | CASSEAKDLPQHF | TGTGCCAGCAGTGAAGCCAAGGATCTGCCCCAGCATTTT
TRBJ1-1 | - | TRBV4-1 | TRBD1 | CASSQGGTGNIEAFF | TGCGCCAGCAGCCAAGGAGGGACAGGGAACATTGAAGCTTTCTTT
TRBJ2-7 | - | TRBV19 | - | CASSPDGSYEQYF | TGTGCCAGTAGTCCCGACGGATCCTACGAGCAGTACTTC
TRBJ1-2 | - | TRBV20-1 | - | CSGGEPYGYTF | TGCAGCGGGGGGGAACCCTATGGCTACACCTTC
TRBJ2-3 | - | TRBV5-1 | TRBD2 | CASSLQAGGATDTQYF | TGCGCCAGCAGCTTACAAGCGGGGGGGGCGACAGATACGCAGTATTTT
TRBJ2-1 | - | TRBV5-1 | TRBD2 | CASSLTSGGAADEQFF | TGCGCCAGCAGCTTGACTAGCGGGGGGGCCGCGGATGAGCAGTTCTTC
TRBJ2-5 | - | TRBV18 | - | CASSPPNGRPQETQYF | TGTGCCAGCTCACCACCCAACGGCCGACCCCAAGAGACCCAGTACTTC
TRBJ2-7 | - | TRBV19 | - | CASSIEGGSSYEQYF | TGTGCCAGTAGTATCGAGGGGGGGAGCTCCTACGAGCAGTACTTC
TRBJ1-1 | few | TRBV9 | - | CASSVTFPGEAFF | TGTGCCAGCAGCGTAACATTCCCAGGGGAAGCTTTCTTT
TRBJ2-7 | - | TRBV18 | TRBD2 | CASSPRTGATSGVWYEQYF | TGTGCCAGCTCACCAAGGACAGGCGCGACTAGCGGGGTATGGTACGAGCAGTACTTC
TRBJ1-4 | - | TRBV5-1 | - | CASSVDPGSNEKLFF | TGCGCCAGCAGCGTCGATCCGGGAAGTAATGAAAAACTGTTTTTT
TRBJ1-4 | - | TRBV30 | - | CAWTGGNEKLFF | TGTGCCTGGACAGGAGGGAATGAAAAACTGTTTTTT
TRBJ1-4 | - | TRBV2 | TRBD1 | CASREGTGFFTSEKLFF | TGTGCCAGCCGAGAAGGGACAGGGTTCTTTACCTCGGAAAAACTGTTTTTT
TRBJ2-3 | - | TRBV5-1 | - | CASAPQVSTDTQYF | TGCGCCAGCGCCCCTCAGGTTAGCACAGATACGCAGTATTTT
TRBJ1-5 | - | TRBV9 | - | CARGGRGARKPQHF | TGTGCCAGAGGGGGGCGTGGGGCCAGAAAGCCCCAGCATTTT
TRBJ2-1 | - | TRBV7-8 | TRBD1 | CASSLGQGGLMGMWQFF | TGTGCCAGCAGCCTGGGACAGGGAGGTTTGATGGGTATGTGGCAGTTCTTC
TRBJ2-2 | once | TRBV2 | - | CASRIRSGTGELFF | TGTGCCAGCAGGATAAGGAGTGGCACCGGGGAGCTGTTTTTT
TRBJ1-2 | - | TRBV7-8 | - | CASSSDPGSNYGYTF | TGTGCCAGCAGCTCCGATCCAGGCAGTAACTATGGCTACACCTTC
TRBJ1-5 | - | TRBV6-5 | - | CASSYDGGLNQPQHF | TGTGCCAGCAGTTACGACGGGGGCCTCAATCAGCCCCAGCATTTT
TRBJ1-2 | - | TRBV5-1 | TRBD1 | CASSLTGDYGYTF | TGCGCCAGCAGCTTGACAGGGGACTATGGCTACACCTTC
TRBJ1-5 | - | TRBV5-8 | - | CASSLRWGNQPQHF | TGTGCCAGCAGCTTGAGGTGGGGCAATCAGCCCCAGCATTTT
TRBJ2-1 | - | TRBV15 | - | CATSTPDGTNEQFF | TGTGCCACCAGCACCCCAGATGGCACGAATGAGCAGTTCTTC
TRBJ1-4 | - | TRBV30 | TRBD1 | CAWGPGQGLRKLFF | TGTGCCTGGGGCCCTGGACAGGGCCTGAGGAAACTGTTTTTT
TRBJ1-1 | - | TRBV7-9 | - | CASSSHRDLRAFF | TGTGCCAGCAGCTCGCATAGGGATTTGAGAGCTTTCTTT
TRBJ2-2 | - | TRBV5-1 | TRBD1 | CASSWGQGTGTGELFF | TGCGCCAGCAGCTGGGGACAGGGCACGGGCACCGGGGAGCTGTTTTTT
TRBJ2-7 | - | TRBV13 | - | CASSLGDQTYEQYF | TGTGCCAGCAGCTTGGGTGATCAAACCTACGAGCAGTACTTC
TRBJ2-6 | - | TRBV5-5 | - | CASSHYLSGANVLTF | TGTGCCAGCAGCCATTACCTCTCTGGGGCCAACGTCCTGACTTTC
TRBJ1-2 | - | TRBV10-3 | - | CAISDRPSQGYTF | TGTGCCATCAGTGACCGGCCGAGTCAGGGCTACACCTTC
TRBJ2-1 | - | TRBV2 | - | CASSGKERDRPPNEQFF | TGTGCCAGCAGTGGCAAGGAGCGGGACAGGCCCCCCAATGAGCAGTTCTTC
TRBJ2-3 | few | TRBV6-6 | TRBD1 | CASSQAGGADTQYF | TGTGCCAGCAGCCAAGCAGGGGGCGCAGATACGCAGTATTTT